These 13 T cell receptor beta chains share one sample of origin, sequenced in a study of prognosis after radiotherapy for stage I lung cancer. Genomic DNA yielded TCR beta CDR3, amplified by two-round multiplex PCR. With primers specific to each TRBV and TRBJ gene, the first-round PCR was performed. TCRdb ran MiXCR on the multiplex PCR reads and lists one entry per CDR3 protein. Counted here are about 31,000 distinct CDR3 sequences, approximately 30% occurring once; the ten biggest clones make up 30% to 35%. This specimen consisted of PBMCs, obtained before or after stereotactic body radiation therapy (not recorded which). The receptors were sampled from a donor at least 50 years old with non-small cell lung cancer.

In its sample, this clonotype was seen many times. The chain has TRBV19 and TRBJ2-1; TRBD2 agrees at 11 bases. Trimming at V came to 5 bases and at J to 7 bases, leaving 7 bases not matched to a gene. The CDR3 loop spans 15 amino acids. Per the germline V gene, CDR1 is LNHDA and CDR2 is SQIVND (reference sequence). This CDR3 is CASSLTSGSENEQFF. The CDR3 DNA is TGTGCCAGTAGTCTTACTAGCGGGAGTGAGAATGAGCAGTTCTTC. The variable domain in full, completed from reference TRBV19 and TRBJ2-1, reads DGGITQSPKYLFRKEGQNVTLSCEQNLNHDAMYWYRQDPGQGLRLIYYSQIVNDFQKGDIAEGYSVSREKKESFPLTVTSAQKNPTAFYLCASSLTSGSENEQFFGPGTRLTVL.

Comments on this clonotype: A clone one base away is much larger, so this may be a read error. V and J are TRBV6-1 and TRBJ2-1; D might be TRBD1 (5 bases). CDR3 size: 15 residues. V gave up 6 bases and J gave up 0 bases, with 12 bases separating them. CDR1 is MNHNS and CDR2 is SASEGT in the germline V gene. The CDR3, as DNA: TGTGCCAGCAGCAGGGCGAGAGGCTCCTACAATGAGCAGTTCTTC. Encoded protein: CASSRARGSYNEQFF.

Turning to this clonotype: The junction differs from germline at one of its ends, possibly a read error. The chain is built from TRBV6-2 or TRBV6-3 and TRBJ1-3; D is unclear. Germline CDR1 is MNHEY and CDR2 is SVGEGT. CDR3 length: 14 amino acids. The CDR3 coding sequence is TGTGCCAGCAGTGTGTCCAACTCTGGAAACACCATACATTTT. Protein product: CASSVSNSGNTIHF.

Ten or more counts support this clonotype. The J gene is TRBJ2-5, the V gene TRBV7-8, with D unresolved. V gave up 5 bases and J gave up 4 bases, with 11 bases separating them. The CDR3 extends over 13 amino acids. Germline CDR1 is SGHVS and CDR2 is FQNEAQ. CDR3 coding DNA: TGTGCCAGCAGCCCAGGACCTTTAGAGACCCAGTACTTC. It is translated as CASSPGPLETQYF.

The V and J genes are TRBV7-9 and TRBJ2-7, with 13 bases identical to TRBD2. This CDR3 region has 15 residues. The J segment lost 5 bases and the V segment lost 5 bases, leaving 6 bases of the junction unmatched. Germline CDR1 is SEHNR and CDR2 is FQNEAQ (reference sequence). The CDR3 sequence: CASSPRTSGRDEQYF. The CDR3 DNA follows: TGTGCCAGCAGCCCCCGGACTAGCGGGAGAGACGAGCAGTACTTC.

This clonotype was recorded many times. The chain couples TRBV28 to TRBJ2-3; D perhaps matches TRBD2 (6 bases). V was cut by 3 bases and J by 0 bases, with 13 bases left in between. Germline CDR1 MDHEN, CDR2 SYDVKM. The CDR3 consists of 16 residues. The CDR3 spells CASSFRGLTSTDTQYF. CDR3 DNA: TGTGCCAGCAGTTTTCGGGGGTTAACTAGCACAGATACGCAGTATTTT. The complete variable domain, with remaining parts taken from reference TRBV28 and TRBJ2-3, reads DVKVTQSSRYLVKRTGEKVFLECVQDMDHENMFWYRQDPGLGLRLIYFSYDVKMKEKGDIPEGYSVSREKKERFSLILESASTNQTSMYLCASSFRGLTSTDTQYFGPGTRLTVL.

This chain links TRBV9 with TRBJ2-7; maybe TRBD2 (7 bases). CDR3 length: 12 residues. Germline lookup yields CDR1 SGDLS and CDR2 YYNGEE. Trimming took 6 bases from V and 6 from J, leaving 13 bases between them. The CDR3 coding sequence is TGTGCCAGCAATGGGGGGGCGGTCGAGCAGTACTTC. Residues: CASNGGAVEQYF.

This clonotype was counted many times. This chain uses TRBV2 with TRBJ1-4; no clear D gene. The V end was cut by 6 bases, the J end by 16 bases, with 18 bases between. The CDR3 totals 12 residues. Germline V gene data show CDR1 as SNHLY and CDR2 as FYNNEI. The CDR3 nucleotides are TGTGCCAGCAGATTGGACGGCCCCTGGGGGTTTTTT. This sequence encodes CASRLDGPWGFF.

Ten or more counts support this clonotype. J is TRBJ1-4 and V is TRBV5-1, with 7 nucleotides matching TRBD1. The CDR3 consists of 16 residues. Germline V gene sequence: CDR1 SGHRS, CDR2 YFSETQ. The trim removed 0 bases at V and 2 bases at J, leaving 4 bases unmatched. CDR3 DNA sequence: TGCGCCAGCAGCTTGGGCAGGGGGAGTACTAATGAAAAACTGTTTTTT. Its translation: CASSLGRGSTNEKLFF.

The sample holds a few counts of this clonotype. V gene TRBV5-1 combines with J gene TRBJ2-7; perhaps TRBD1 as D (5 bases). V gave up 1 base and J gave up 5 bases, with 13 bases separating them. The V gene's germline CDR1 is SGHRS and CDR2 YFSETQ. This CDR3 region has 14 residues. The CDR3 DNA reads TGCGCCAGCAGCTTGTATTCAGGGTCCGACGAGCAGTACTTC. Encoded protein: CASSLYSGSDEQYF.

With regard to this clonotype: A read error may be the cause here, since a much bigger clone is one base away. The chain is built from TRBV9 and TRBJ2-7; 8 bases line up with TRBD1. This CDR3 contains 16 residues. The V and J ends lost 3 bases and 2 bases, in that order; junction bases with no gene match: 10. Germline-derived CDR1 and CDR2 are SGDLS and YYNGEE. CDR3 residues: CASSAAAGGDPYEQYF. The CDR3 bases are TGTGCCAGCAGCGCCGCCGCAGGGGGCGACCCCTACGAGCAGTACTTC.

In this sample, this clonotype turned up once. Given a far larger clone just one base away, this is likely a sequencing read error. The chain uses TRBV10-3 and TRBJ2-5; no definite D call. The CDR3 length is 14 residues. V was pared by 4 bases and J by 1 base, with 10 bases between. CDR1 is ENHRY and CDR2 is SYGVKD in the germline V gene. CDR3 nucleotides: TGTGCCATCAGTGTAAAACCTAGCCAAGAGACCCAGTACTTC. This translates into CAISVKPSQETQYF.

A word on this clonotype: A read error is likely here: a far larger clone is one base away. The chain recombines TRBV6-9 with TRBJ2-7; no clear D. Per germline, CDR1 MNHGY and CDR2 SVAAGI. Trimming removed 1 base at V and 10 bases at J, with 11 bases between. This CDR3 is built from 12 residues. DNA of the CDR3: TGTGCCAGCAGTTATTTATTGGATACCCAGTACTTC. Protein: CASSYLLDTQYF.